The T cell receptor (beta chain) described here comes from a study of blood T cell repertoires in COVID-19. Overall study: COVID-19 samples from acute and convalescent phases originated in the United States, Italy and Spain. Sources were T cells, B-cell-depleted T cells, or PBMCs; the material itself was cDNA or gDNA.

Authors' processing steps: Scientists estimated how many nucleated cells there were by amplifying reference gene primers. TCRdb keeps only in-frame clones here, not all; method: immunoSEQ multiplex PCR. That table furnishes V, J and clone size, whereas the DNA furnished D and trimming. The sample lists around 50,000 clones, about 87% occurring once. Germline CDR1 is MNHEY and CDR2 is SVGAGI. Deletions cut 8 bases from V and 7 bases from J, with 20 bases between. This CDR3 has 14 residues. Seattle-derived patients entered the study during active infection and were followed longitudinally. The chain combines TRBV6-5 with TRBJ1-1; TRBD1 might be the D (5 bases). The source is a woman aged 60-70 years with COVID-19, enrolled during active disease. Sequencing was performed on peripheral blood. The DNA for the CDR3 is TGTGCCAGCGATGGCGCTGGGGGGTTCGGTGAAGCTTTCTTT. Translation gives CASDGAGGFGEAFF.